The clone carrying this TCR beta chain has more than one count but fewer than ten. Its antigen is unknown. With a J-beta primer mix and a sample-barcoded 5' primer, a second PCR ran about 7 to 12 cycles. TCRdb analysed the 5' RACE reads with MiXCR anew, one entry per CDR3 protein. The repertoire consists of some 850,000 distinct CDR3 sequences, with roughly 24% occurring once and the leading ten covering about 2.9%. The trim removed 5 bases at V and 2 bases at J, leaving 16 bases unmatched. Germline loops: CDR1 MNHNS, CDR2 SASEGT. The CDR3 loop spans 18 amino acids. The sample is drawn from a study of blood T cells in healthy people across ages. Overall study findings and caveats: A roughly linear fall in TCR beta diversity per million T cells was seen with increasing age. More naive CD4+ cells and higher diversity marked long-lived donors relative to aged donors.

These sequences were also reported in another study, on T cells of mothers and their children. That report adds: The TCR beta CDR3 read count exceeded 9.5 million for each mother and was around 3.1 million for each child. Biologically related mothers and children overlapped slightly more than unrelated pairs, a non-significant difference.

This TCR derives from a boy aged 10-17 years in good health. The material sequenced was blood. This rearrangement joins TRBV6-1 to TRBJ2-7; TRBD1 aligns across 9 bases. CDR3 sequence reads: CASSREAHTGGEAYEQYF. In nucleotides, the CDR3 is TGTGCCAGCAGTCGCGAAGCCCACACAGGGGGCGAAGCCTACGAGCAGTACTTC.